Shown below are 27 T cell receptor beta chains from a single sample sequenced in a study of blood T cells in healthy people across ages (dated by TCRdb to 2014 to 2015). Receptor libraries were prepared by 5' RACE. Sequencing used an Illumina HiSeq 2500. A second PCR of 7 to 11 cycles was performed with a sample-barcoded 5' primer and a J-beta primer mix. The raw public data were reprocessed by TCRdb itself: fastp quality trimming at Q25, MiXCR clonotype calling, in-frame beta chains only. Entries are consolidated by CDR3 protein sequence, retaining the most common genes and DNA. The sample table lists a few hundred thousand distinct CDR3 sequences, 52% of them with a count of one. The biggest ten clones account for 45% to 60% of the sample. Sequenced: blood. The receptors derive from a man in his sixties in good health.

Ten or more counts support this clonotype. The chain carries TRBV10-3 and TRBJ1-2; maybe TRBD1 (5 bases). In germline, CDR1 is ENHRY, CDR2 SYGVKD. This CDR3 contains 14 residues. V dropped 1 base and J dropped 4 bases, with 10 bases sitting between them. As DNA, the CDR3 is TGTGCCATCAGTGAGTTGGCAGGGCCCTATGGCTACACCTTC. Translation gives CAISELAGPYGYTF.

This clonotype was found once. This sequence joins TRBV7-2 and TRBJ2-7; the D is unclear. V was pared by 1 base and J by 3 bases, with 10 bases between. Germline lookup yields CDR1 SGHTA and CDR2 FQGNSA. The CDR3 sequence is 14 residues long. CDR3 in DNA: TGTGCCAGCAGCTTAGGTCGGACGGTCTACGAGCAGTACTTC. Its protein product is CASSLGRTVYEQYF.

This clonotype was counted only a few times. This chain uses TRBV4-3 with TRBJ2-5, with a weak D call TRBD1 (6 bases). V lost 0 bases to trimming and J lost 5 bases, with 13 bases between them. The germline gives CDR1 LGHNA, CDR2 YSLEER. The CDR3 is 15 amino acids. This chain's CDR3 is CASSQEQGRWETQYF. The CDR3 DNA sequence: TGCGCCAGCAGCCAAGAACAGGGACGATGGGAGACCCAGTACTTC.

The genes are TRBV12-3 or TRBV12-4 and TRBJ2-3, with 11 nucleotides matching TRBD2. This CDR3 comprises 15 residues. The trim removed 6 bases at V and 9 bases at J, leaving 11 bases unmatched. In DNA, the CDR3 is TGTGCCAGCAGACCTTCCCTAGCGGGGGGCCCCACGCAGTATTTT. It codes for CASRPSLAGGPTQYF.

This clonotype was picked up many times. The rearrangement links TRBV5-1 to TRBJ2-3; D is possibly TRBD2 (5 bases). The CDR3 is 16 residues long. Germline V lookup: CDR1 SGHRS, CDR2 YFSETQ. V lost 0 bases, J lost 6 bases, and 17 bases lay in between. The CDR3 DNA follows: TGCGCCAGCAGCTTGGTGGCGGCGAGGGTGATCGATACGCAGTATTTT. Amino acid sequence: CASSLVAARVIDTQYF.

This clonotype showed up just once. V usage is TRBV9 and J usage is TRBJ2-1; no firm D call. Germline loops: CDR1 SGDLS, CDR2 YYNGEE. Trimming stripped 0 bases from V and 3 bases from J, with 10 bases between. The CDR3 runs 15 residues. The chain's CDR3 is CASSVALVGYNEQFF. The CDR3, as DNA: TGTGCCAGCAGCGTAGCCCTAGTGGGCTACAATGAGCAGTTCTTC.

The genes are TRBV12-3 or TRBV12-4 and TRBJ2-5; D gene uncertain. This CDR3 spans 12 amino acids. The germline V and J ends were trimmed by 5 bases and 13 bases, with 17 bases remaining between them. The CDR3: CASSLLGPAPYF. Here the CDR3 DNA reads TGTGCCAGCAGTCTCCTTGGACCCGCCCCGTACTTC.

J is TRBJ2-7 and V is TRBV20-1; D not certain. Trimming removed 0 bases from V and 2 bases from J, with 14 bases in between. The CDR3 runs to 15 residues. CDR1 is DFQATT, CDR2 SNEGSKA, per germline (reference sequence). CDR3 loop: CSARDYITRPYEQYF. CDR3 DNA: TGCAGTGCTAGAGATTACATAACCAGACCCTACGAGCAGTACTTC.

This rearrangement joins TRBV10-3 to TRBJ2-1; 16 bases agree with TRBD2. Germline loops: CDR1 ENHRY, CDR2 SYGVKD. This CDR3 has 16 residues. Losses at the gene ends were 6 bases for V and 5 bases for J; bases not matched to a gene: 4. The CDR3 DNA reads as TGTGCCATCAGGACGGGACTAGCGGGGGGGCACAATGAGCAGTTCTTC. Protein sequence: CAIRTGLAGGHNEQFF.

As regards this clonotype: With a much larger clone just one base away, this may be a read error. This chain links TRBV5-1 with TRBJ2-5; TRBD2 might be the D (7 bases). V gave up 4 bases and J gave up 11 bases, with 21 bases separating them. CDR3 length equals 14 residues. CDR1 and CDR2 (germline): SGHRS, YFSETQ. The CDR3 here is CASSQGGASGEQYF. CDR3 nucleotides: TGCGCCAGCAGCCAAGGGGGGGCGTCCGGAGAGCAGTACTTC.

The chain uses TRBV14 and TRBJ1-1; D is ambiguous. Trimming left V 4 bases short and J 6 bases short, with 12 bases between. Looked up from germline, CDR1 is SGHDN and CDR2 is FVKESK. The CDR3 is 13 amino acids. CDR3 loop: CASSLGSRAEAFF. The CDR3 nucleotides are TGTGCCAGCAGCCTGGGGAGTAGAGCTGAAGCTTTCTTT.

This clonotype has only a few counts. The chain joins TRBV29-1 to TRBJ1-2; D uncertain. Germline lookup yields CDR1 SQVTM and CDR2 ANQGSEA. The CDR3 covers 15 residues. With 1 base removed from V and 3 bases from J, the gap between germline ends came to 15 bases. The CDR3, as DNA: TGCAGCGTTGAAGGGACCCTCTCCGGACACTATGGCTACACCTTC. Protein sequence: CSVEGTLSGHYGYTF.

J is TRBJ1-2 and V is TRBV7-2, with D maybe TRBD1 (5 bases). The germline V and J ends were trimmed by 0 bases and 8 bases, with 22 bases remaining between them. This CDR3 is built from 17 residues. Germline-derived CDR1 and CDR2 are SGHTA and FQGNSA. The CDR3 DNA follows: TGTGCCAGCAGCTTAGCGGGTGGGGCAGGCGTAAACGGGGGCTACACCTTC. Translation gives CASSLAGGAGVNGGYTF.

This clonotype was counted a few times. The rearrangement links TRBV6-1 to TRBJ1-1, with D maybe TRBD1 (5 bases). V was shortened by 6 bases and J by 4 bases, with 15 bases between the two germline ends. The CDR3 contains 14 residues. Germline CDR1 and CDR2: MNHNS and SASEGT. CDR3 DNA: TGTGCCAGCAGCGTGGGGGGGGGAAGCACTGAAGCTTTCTTT. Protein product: CASSVGGGSTEAFF.

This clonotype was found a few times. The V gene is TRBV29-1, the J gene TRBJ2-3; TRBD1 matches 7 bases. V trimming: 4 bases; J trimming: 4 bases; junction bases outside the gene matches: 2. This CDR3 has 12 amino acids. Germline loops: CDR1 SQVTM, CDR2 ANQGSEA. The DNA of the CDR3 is TGCAGCGTTGGACAGGGAGCAGATACGCAGTATTTT. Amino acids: CSVGQGADTQYF.

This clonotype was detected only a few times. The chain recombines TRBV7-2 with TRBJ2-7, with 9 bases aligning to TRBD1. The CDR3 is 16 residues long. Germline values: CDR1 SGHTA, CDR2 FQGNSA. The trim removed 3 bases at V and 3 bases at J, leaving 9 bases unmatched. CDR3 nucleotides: TGTGCCAGCAGCTTTGGGGGGACAGGGTCGGTCTACGAGCAGTACTTC. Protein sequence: CASSFGGTGSVYEQYF.

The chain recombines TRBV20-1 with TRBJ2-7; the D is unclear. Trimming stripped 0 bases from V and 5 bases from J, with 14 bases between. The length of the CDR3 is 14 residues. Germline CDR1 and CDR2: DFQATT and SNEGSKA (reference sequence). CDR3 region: CSARDPLRGNEQYF. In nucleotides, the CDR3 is TGCAGTGCTAGAGATCCCCTCAGAGGCAACGAGCAGTACTTC.

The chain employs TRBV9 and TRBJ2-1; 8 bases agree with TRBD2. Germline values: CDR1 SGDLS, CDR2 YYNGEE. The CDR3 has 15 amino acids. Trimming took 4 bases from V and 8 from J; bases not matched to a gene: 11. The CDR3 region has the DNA TGTGCCAGCAGCCGGGGACTAGAGGTAATCCATGAGCAGTTCTTC. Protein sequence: CASSRGLEVIHEQFF.

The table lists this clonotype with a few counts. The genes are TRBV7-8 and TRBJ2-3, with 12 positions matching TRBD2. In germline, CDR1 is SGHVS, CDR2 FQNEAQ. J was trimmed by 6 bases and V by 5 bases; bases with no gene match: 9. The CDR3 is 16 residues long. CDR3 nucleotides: TGTGCCAGCAGCCCTTTGACTAGCGGGAGTGTGGATACGCAGTATTTT. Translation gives CASSPLTSGSVDTQYF.

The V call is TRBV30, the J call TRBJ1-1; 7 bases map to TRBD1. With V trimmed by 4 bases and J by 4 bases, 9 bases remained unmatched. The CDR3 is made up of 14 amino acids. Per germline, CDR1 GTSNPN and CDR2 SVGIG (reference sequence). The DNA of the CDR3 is TGTGCCTGGACCAAGGGGGCCACGGGCACTGAAGCTTTCTTT. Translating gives CAWTKGATGTEAFF.

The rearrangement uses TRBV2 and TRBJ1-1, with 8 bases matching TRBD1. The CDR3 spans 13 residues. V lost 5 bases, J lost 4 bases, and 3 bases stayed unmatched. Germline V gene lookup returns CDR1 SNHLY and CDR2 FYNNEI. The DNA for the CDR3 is TGTGCCAGCAGTCAGGACAGGGCCACTGAAGCTTTCTTT. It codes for CASSQDRATEAFF.

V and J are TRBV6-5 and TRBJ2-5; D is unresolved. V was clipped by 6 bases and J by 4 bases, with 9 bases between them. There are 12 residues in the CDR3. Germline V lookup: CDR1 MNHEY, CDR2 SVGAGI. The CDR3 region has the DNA TGTGCCAGCAGAGGCGTTAGAGAGACCCAGTACTTC. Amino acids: CASRGVRETQYF.

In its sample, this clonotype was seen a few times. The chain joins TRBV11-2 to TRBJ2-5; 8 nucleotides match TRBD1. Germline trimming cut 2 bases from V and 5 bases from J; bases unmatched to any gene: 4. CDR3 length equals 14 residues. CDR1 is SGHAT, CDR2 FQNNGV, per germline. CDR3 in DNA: TGTGCCAGCAGCTTACCCAGGGGGCGGGAGACCCAGTACTTC. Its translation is CASSLPRGRETQYF.

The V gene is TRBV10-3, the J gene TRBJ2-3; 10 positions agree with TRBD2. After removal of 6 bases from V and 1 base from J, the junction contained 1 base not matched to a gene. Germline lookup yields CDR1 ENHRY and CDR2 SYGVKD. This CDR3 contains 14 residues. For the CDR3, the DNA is TGTGCCATCAGAAGCGGGGGGGGCACAGATACGCAGTATTTT. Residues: CAIRSGGGTDTQYF.

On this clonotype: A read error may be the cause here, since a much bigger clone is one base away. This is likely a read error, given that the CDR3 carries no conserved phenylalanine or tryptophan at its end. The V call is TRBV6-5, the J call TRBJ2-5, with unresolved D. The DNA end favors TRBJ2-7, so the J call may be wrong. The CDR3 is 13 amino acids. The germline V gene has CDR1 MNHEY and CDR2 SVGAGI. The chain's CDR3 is CASRGRYTYEQYS. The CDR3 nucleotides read TGTGCCAGCAGGGGCAGGTATACATACGAGCAGTACTCC.

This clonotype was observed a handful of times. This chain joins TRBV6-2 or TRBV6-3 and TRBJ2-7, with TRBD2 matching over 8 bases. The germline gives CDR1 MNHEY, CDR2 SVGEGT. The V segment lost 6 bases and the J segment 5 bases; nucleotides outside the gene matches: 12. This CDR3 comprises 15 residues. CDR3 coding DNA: TGTGCCAGCAGACGATGGACTAGCCGCGTCCACGAGCAGTACTTC. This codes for CASRRWTSRVHEQYF.

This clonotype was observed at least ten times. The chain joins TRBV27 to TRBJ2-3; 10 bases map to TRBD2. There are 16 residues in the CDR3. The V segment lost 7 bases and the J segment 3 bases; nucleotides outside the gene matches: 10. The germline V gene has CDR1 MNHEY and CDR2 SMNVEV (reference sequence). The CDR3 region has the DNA TGTGCCAGCAAGCGGGAGGGCCGCTATATGACAGATACGCAGTATTTT. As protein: CASKREGRYMTDTQYF.